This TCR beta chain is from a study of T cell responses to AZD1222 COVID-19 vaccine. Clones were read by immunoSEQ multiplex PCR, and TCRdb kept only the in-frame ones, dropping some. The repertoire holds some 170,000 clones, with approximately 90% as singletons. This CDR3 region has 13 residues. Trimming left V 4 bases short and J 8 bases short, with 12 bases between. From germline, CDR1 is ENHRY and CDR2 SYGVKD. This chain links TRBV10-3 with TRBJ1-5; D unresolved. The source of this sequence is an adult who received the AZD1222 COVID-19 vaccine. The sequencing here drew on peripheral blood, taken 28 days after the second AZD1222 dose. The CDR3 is CAISVSPGKPQHF. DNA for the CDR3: TGTGCCATCAGTGTTAGCCCTGGAAAGCCCCAGCATTTT.